This T cell receptor beta chain came from a study of PD-1 blockade in classical Hodgkin lymphoma. Whole-study findings and limits: Possible causes of repertoire differences, disease activity or prior therapy, remain undefined. Later analyses included only patients treated at least 1 year post-ASCT.

Sequenced by immunoSEQ multiplex PCR; TCRdb stores in-frame clones only, minus some. Among 25,000 to 35,000 clones listed, about 70% were seen once. For this clone: Its target is unknown.

The sample's time point: cycle 4 day 1 (C4D1), after 6 weeks of nivolumab. No patient escaped relapse after autologous stem cell transplantation, and brentuximab vedotin exposure varied. Germline V gene data show CDR1 as MNHEY and CDR2 as SVGAGI. The CDR3 covers 14 residues. Trimming took off 4 bases at V and 1 base at J, with 7 bases between the two ends. J is TRBJ2-2 and V is TRBV6-5; D is possibly TRBD2 (6 bases). The material was peripheral blood mononuclear cells (PBMCs), obtained before the fourth cycle of nivolumab. This clonotype was obtained from a human donor with classical Hodgkin lymphoma. The CDR3 region has the DNA TGTGCCAGCAGTTCGCGGGGGAACACCGGGGAGCTGTTTTTT. Amino acids: CASSSRGNTGELFF.